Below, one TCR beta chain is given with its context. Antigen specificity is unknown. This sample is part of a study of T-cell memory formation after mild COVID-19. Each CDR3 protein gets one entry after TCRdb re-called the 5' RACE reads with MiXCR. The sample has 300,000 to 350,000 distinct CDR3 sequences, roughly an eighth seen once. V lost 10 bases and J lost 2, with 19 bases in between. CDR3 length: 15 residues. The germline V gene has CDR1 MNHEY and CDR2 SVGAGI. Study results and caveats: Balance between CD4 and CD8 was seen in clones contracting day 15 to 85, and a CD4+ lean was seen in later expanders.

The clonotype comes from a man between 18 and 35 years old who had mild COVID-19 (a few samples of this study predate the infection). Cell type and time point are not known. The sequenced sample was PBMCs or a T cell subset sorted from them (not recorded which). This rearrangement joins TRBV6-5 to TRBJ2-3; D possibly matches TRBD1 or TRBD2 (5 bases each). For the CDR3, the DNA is TGTGCCAATTCGACAGAGGGACCTCCCACAGATACGCAGTATTTT. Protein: CANSTEGPPTDTQYF.